Sequencing of this T cell receptor beta chain was carried out in a study of T cells of healthy individuals. The CDR3 loop spans 13 amino acids. The V gene's germline CDR1 is MNHEY and CDR2 SVGAGI. The V and J ends lost 2 bases and 8 bases respectively, with 12 bases between them. TCRdb processed the 5' RACE reads anew with MiXCR; each CDR3 protein has one entry. The table shows 90,000 to 100,000 distinct CDR3 sequences, with 15% to 20% occurring only once. This sequence joins TRBV6-5 and TRBJ1-2; D perhaps matches TRBD1 (6 bases). The clonotype originates from a human donor in good health. Here the CDR3 reads CASSYSRGRGYTF. The CDR3 DNA follows: TGTGCCAGCAGTTACAGCAGGGGACGAGGCTACACCTTC.